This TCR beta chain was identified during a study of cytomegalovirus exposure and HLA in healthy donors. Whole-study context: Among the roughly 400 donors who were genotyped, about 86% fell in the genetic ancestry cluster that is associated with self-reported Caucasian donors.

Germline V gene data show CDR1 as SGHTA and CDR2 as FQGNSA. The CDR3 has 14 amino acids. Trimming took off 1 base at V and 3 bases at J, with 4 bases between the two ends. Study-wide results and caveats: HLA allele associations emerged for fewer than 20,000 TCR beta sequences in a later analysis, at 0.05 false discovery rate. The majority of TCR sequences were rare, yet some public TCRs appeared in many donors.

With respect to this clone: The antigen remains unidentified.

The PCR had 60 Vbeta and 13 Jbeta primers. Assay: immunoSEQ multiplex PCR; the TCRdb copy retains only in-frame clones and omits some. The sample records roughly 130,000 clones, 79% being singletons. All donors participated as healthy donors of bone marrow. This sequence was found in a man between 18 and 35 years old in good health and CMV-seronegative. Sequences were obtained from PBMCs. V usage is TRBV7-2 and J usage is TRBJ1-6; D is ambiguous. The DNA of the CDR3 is TGTGCCAGCAGCTTAGGCGGCTATAATTCACCCCTCCACTTT. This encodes CASSLGGYNSPLHF.